These 22 T cell receptor beta chains were sequenced from one sample in a study of blood T cells in healthy people across ages. Then a second PCR, running roughly 7 to 11 cycles, was carried out with a sample-barcoded 5' primer and a J-beta primer mix. TCRdb re-derived calls from the 5' RACE reads in MiXCR, one entry per CDR3 protein. The sample includes about 690,000 distinct CDR3 sequences, 40% to 45% of them seen just once. The sample taken for sequencing was blood. All receptors come from a man older than 75 in good health.

This clonotype was observed a handful of times. V usage is TRBV6-2 or TRBV6-3 and J usage is TRBJ2-1; the D gene is possibly TRBD1 (8 bases). In germline, CDR1 is MNHEY, CDR2 SVGEGT. The ends were cut back, 6 bases at V and 9 bases at J, with 21 bases in the middle. This CDR3 has 15 residues. The CDR3 region is CASSLQGGLSGEQFF. The CDR3 DNA reads as TGTGCCAGCAGCCTACAGGGGGGACTAAGTGGTGAGCAGTTCTTC.

This clonotype was found a few times. The chain couples TRBV20-1 to TRBJ2-5, with 7 bases lining up with TRBD2. Looked up from germline, CDR1 is DFQATT and CDR2 is SNEGSKA (reference sequence). This CDR3 is 14 amino acids long. Germline trimming cut 5 bases from V and 4 bases from J; bases unmatched to any gene: 10. This chain's CDR3 is CSAPPSGTGETQYF. The CDR3 bases are TGCAGTGCTCCCCCCAGCGGGACGGGAGAGACCCAGTACTTC.

In this sample, this clonotype turned up a few times. The genes are TRBV7-2 and TRBJ2-3, with D maybe TRBD2 (6 bases). Trimming stripped 5 bases from V and 3 bases from J, with 12 bases between. The germline CDR1 and CDR2 sequences are SGHTA and FQGNSA. There are 14 residues in the CDR3. DNA of the CDR3: TGTGCCAGCAGCCGCGGGATGGGAACAGATACGCAGTATTTT. Translating it yields CASSRGMGTDTQYF.

This sequence joins TRBV7-2 and TRBJ2-7; possibly TRBD1 or TRBD2 for D (5 bases each). Trimming removed 7 bases from V and 2 bases from J, with 15 bases in between. This CDR3 spans 14 amino acids. Looked up from germline, CDR1 is SGHTA and CDR2 is FQGNSA. This CDR3 reads CASISLGTPYEQYF. DNA of the CDR3: TGTGCCAGCATCTCTCTCGGGACGCCCTACGAGCAGTACTTC.

The chain combines TRBV4-3 with TRBJ2-7; the match to TRBD1 covers 10 bases. Looked up from germline, CDR1 is LGHNA and CDR2 is YSLEER. J lost 5 bases, V lost 3 bases, and 7 bases had no gene match. The length of the CDR3 is 15 residues. CDR3 sequence reads: CASSQIDRGLNEQYF. CDR3 sequence (DNA): TGCGCCAGCAGCCAGATCGACAGGGGGCTCAACGAGCAGTACTTC.

Details on this clonotype: Relative to the germline gene, one junction end is altered; a read error may explain this. This rearrangement joins TRBV6-2 or TRBV6-3 to TRBJ2-6; 11 bases align to TRBD1. CDR1 and CDR2 from the germline V gene are MNHEY and SVGEGT. The CDR3 runs 19 residues. Here the CDR3 DNA reads TGTGCCAGCTGTTATTGGGGCGGACAGGGGGCAACTGGGGCCAACGTCCTGACTTTC. Translation gives CASCYWGGQGATGANVLTF.

The rearrangement uses TRBV7-2 and TRBJ2-3, with 13 bases identical to TRBD2. CDR3 length: 16 residues. The V gene end was trimmed by 5 bases and the J gene end by 10 bases; junction bases not matched to a gene: 12. CDR1 is SGHTA, CDR2 FQGNSA, per germline. The CDR3: CASSRIPGLAGKSQYF. Written as DNA, the CDR3 is TGTGCCAGCAGCAGAATACCGGGACTAGCGGGGAAATCGCAGTATTTT.

The gene calls are TRBV7-6 and TRBJ1-1, with 7 bases identical to TRBD1. The length of the CDR3 is 15 residues. V shed 1 base and J 2 bases; nucleotides not matched to a gene: 4. CDR1 is SGHVS and CDR2 is FNYEAQ in the germline V gene. CDR3 residues: CASSLGNRGNTEAFF. CDR3 DNA: TGTGCCAGCAGCTTAGGAAACAGGGGCAACACTGAAGCTTTCTTT.

The rearrangement joins TRBV20-1 to TRBJ2-5; D uncertain. The CDR3 is 15 amino acids. Germline V gene data show CDR1 as DFQATT and CDR2 as SNEGSKA (reference sequence). Between the trimmed V and J ends, which lost 6 bases and 3 bases, there was a span of 20 bases. CDR3 region: CSAPDPRTRKETQYF. Here the CDR3 DNA reads TGCAGTGCCCCCGACCCACGTACAAGAAAAGAGACCCAGTACTTC.

The V and J genes are TRBV12-3 or TRBV12-4 and TRBJ1-1, with TRBD1 identical over 9 bases. V shed 6 bases and J 6 bases; nucleotides not matched to a gene: 8. This CDR3 is 14 amino acids long. DNA of the CDR3: TGTGCCAGCAGACTGACAGGGGGTATCTCTGAAGCTTTCTTT. It specifies CASRLTGGISEAFF.

The chain employs TRBV5-1 and TRBJ2-2; 9 bases map to TRBD2. The germline gives CDR1 SGHRS, CDR2 YFSETQ. This CDR3 is built from 15 residues. V dropped 4 bases and J dropped 4; count of bases not matched to a gene: 5. The CDR3 region is CASSPSGRSTGELFF. CDR3 DNA sequence: TGCGCCAGCAGCCCAAGCGGGAGGAGCACCGGGGAGCTGTTTTTT.

This clonotype has just one count. The chain is built from TRBV4-3 and TRBJ1-2, with TRBD1 matching 9 bases. V shed 3 bases and J 4 bases; nucleotides not matched to a gene: 6. This CDR3 is 15 amino acids long. Per the germline V gene, CDR1 is LGHNA and CDR2 is YSLEER. CDR3 in amino acids: CASSQRTGAPYGYTF. The CDR3 DNA is TGCGCCAGCAGCCAGAGGACAGGGGCGCCCTATGGCTACACCTTC.

The rearrangement links TRBV6-4 to TRBJ2-3; no definite D call. Germline CDR1 reads MRHNA; CDR2 reads SNTAGT. This CDR3 is 14 amino acids long. Trimming removed 0 bases at V and 1 base at J, with 5 bases between. CDR3 sequence: CASSDSWGTDTQYF. CDR3 DNA sequence: TGTGCCAGCAGTGACTCGTGGGGCACAGATACGCAGTATTTT.

This chain connects TRBV9 to TRBJ2-3; 10 bases are a match to TRBD2. The CDR3 loop spans 13 amino acids. Germline V gives CDR1 SGDLS, CDR2 YYNGEE. Losses at the gene ends were 0 bases for V and 9 bases for J; bases not matched to a gene: 1. The CDR3 nucleotides read TGTGCCAGCAGCGTAGAGACTAGCGGGACGCAGTATTTT. Translating gives CASSVETSGTQYF.

This rearrangement joins TRBV20-1 to TRBJ2-1; D unclear. The CDR3 consists of 13 residues. The V end lost 5 bases, the J end lost 5 bases, and 13 bases lay between the germline ends. CDR1 is DFQATT, CDR2 SNEGSKA, per germline (reference sequence). The CDR3 sequence: CSAWEETDNEQFF. Written as DNA, the CDR3 is TGCAGTGCTTGGGAAGAGACCGACAATGAGCAGTTCTTC.

This clonotype has just a few counts. J is TRBJ2-3 and V is TRBV7-2; 9 nucleotides agree with TRBD1. Germline trimming cut 4 bases from V and 4 bases from J; bases unmatched to any gene: 9. The CDR3 totals 16 residues. Germline-derived CDR1 and CDR2 are SGHTA and FQGNSA. The chain's CDR3 is CASSSYGTGRADTQYF. The CDR3 DNA follows: TGTGCCAGCAGCTCGTATGGGACAGGGAGAGCAGATACGCAGTATTTT.

As concerns this clonotype: A junction boundary mismatches the germline segment, possibly from a read error. This sequence joins TRBV4-3 and TRBJ2-6; TRBD1 matches at 8 bases. Germline V lookup: CDR1 LGHNA, CDR2 YSLEER. This CDR3 comprises 18 residues. CDR3 bases: TGCGCCAGCAGCCAAGAAGGACAGGGACCCTCTGGGGCCAACGCCCTGACTTTC. Its protein product is CASSQEGQGPSGANALTF.

The J gene is TRBJ1-1, the V gene TRBV3-1, with 10 bases that match TRBD1. From germline, CDR1 is LGHDT and CDR2 YNNKEL (reference sequence). This CDR3 has 15 amino acids. V shed 4 bases, J shed 2 bases, and the junction held 4 bases outside the gene matches. CDR3 region: CASSRLTGGNTEAFF. The CDR3 bases are TGTGCCAGCAGCCGACTGACAGGGGGCAACACTGAAGCTTTCTTT.

This clonotype was found once. Possible read error: a much larger clone is one base away. The gene calls are TRBV7-2 and TRBJ2-1; the D gene is possibly TRBD1 (5 bases). Near its end, the DNA agrees better with TRBJ2-7, so the J call may be wrong. CDR1 SGHTA and CDR2 FQGNSA come from the germline V gene. The CDR3 totals 13 residues. CDR3: CAGSLGVINEQYF. The CDR3, as DNA: TGTGCCGGCAGCTTAGGGGTTATCAACGAGCAGTACTTC.

The rearrangement uses TRBV11-2 and TRBJ2-3, with TRBD2 as a possible D gene (5 bases). Germline CDR1 reads SGHAT; CDR2 reads FQNNGV. The V end lost 4 bases, the J end lost 0 bases, and 11 bases lay between the germline ends. This CDR3 has 15 amino acids. The CDR3, as DNA: TGTGCCAGCAGCTGCCAGCGGTCTAGCACAGATACGCAGTATTTT. As protein: CASSCQRSSTDTQYF.

The chain combines TRBV20-1 with TRBJ2-1; D may be TRBD1 (6 bases). CDR3 length: 16 amino acids. V lost 0 bases and J lost 8, with 20 bases in between. Germline V gene data show CDR1 as DFQATT and CDR2 as SNEGSKA (reference sequence). This CDR3 is CSARDEGIQGFHEQFF. CDR3 DNA sequence: TGCAGTGCTAGAGATGAGGGGATACAGGGTTTCCATGAGCAGTTCTTC.

This clonotype occurred a few times. The genes are TRBV5-6 and TRBJ1-1; D not certain. CDR3 size: 12 residues. Germline V gives CDR1 SGHDT, CDR2 YYEEEE. V lost 1 base and J lost 7, with 8 bases in between. The CDR3 DNA sequence: TGTGCCAGCAGCTTGTTTAAGTTTGAAGCTTTCTTT. Translated, it gives CASSLFKFEAFF.